One sample yielded the 24 T cell receptor beta chains listed below, sequenced in a study of type 1 and type 2 diabetes patients. The PCR template was genomic DNA. The TCR beta CDR3 region was amplified using 30 forward and 13 reverse primers. TCRdb re-called the multiplex PCR reads through MiXCR, storing one row per CDR3 protein. The table has 270,000 or so distinct CDR3 sequences, around 47% seen once. Sequencing used peripheral blood mononuclear cells (PBMCs). These receptors were obtained from a man aged 18-30 years with type 2 diabetes.

This chain joins TRBV27 and TRBJ1-6; D gene ambiguous. The ends were cut back, 4 bases at V and 7 bases at J, with 20 bases in the middle. Germline loops: CDR1 MNHEY, CDR2 SMNVEV (reference sequence). This CDR3 is built from 17 residues. This chain's CDR3 is CASSSPGGESRNSPLHF. The DNA for the CDR3 is TGTGCCAGCAGTTCCCCTGGTGGGGAGAGTCGAAATTCACCCCTCCACTTT.

V and J are TRBV19 and TRBJ2-7, with 11 bases aligning to TRBD2. In germline, CDR1 is LNHDA, CDR2 SQIVND (reference sequence). The J segment lost 0 bases and the V segment lost 7 bases, leaving 8 bases of the junction unmatched. The CDR3 is made up of 16 amino acids. CDR3 in DNA: TGTGCCAGTACCCGGACTAGCGGGCCACACTCCTACGAGCAGTACTTC. Translation gives CASTRTSGPHSYEQYF.

Points on this clonotype: A read error may account for a junction end that differs from germline. CDR3 amino acids: CASSSTRGQGDEQSF. CDR3 nucleotides: TGTGCCAGCAGCTCAACCCGGGGACAGGGGGATGAGCAGTCCTTC. The V gene is TRBV7-3, the J gene TRBJ2-5; 11 nucleotides align to TRBD1. The CDR3 loop spans 15 amino acids. The germline V gene has CDR1 SGHTA and CDR2 FQGTGA. Looking up the rest from reference TRBV7-3 and TRBJ2-5 gives the full variable domain: GAGVSQTPSNKVTEKGKYVELRCDPISGHTALYWYRQSLGQGPEFLIYFQGTGAADDSGLPNDRFFAVRPEGSVSTLKIQRTERGDSAVYLCASSSTRGQGDEQSFGPGTRLLVL.

This clonotype was seen only a few times. This chain links TRBV24-1 with TRBJ1-6, with D possibly matching TRBD1 (6 bases). The CDR3 length is 21 residues. V was pared by 4 bases and J by 0 bases, with 24 bases between. Germline V CDR1 and CDR2: KGHDR, SFDVKD. The CDR3 DNA sequence: TGTGCCACCAGTGACAATCACAGGGAGGTGTCCCCCGGCTCCTATAATTCACCCCTCCACTTT. This encodes CATSDNHREVSPGSYNSPLHF.

This clonotype has a handful of counts. The gene calls are TRBV7-9 and TRBJ2-1; possibly TRBD2 for D (6 bases). Between the trimmed V and J ends, which lost 3 bases and 5 bases, there was a span of 11 bases. This CDR3 has 14 residues. Germline CDR1 is SEHNR and CDR2 is FQNEAQ (reference sequence). This CDR3 reads CASSLWRGDNEQFF. The CDR3 DNA is TGTGCCAGCAGCTTGTGGCGCGGGGACAATGAGCAGTTCTTC. The entire variable domain, with the rest obtained from reference TRBV7-9 and TRBJ2-1, is as follows: DTGVSQNPRHKITKRGQNVTFRCDPISEHNRLYWYRQTLGQGPEFLTYFQNEAQLEKSRLLSDRFSAERPKGSFSTLEIQRTEQGDSAMYLCASSLWRGDNEQFFGPGTRLTVL.

This chain links TRBV7-6 with TRBJ1-1; D remains ambiguous. V was cut by 6 bases and J by 3 bases, with 14 bases left in between. CDR1 is SGHVS, CDR2 FNYEAQ, per germline. This CDR3 comprises 14 residues. CDR3 residues: CASSSVDRYTEAFF. CDR3 in DNA: TGTGCCAGCAGTTCGGTCGATCGGTACACTGAAGCTTTCTTT.

Details on this clonotype: Possible read error: a much larger clone is one base away. The chain combines TRBV24-1 with TRBJ2-5, with D tentatively TRBD2 (6 bases). This CDR3 is 13 amino acids long. Germline V gives CDR1 KGHDR, CDR2 SFDVKD. The V end was cut by 8 bases, the J end by 1 base, with 10 bases between. The DNA of the CDR3 is TGTGCCACCAATGAGGGAGGCCAAGAGACCCAGTACTTC. It specifies CATNEGGQETQYF.

V and J are TRBV10-3 and TRBJ2-7; possibly TRBD1 or TRBD2 for D (5 bases each). Gene TRBJ2-1 matches the end of the DNA better, so the J call may be wrong. Germline V gene data show CDR1 as ENHRY and CDR2 as SYGVKD. This CDR3 has 13 amino acids. The CDR3 protein is CAILSRDGNEQFF. The CDR3 nucleotides read TGTGCCATCCTATCCCGGGACGGCAATGAGCAGTTCTTC.

CDR3 nucleotides: TGTGCCAGTAGTGCCTACCTTAGGGGTAACTATGGCTACACCTTC. Translation: CASSAYLRGNYGYTF. The V and J genes are TRBV19 and TRBJ1-2, with D tentatively TRBD1 (5 bases). Trimming removed 5 bases from V and 1 base from J, with 14 bases in between. The CDR3 sequence is 15 residues long. Germline-derived CDR1 and CDR2 are LNHDA and SQIVND (reference sequence).

This clonotype was counted many times. The chain employs TRBV15 and TRBJ1-6; no clear D gene. The CDR3 is made up of 15 amino acids. From germline, CDR1 is LNHNV and CDR2 YYDKDF (reference sequence). V lost 1 base to trimming and J lost 6 bases, with 10 bases between them. The CDR3 nucleotides are TGTGCCACCAGCAGAGGAGCAGGCTTTAATTCACCCCTCCACTTT. Translating it yields CATSRGAGFNSPLHF.

The chain employs TRBV19 and TRBJ1-4, with D perhaps matching TRBD1 (6 bases). V was trimmed by 6 bases and J by 8 bases, leaving 19 bases between them. The germline CDR1 and CDR2 sequences are LNHDA and SQIVND (reference sequence). CDR3 length: 15 residues. The CDR3 sequence: CASRTGGGFKEKLFF. The CDR3 DNA reads TGTGCCAGTAGAACCGGAGGGGGTTTCAAAGAAAAACTGTTTTTT.

The rearrangement uses TRBV2 and TRBJ2-3, with 12 bases lining up with TRBD2. This CDR3 region has 16 residues. Trimming took 4 bases from V and 1 from J; bases not matched to a gene: 3. Germline-derived CDR1 and CDR2 are SNHLY and FYNNEI. CDR3 nucleotides: TGTGCCAGCAGTGCGCCTAGCGGGGGGGGCACAGATACGCAGTATTTT. Translation gives CASSAPSGGGTDTQYF.

The V call is TRBV5-1, the J call TRBJ2-1; 8 nucleotides agree with TRBD1. Trimming removed 2 bases from V and 8 bases from J; junction bases left unmatched: 9. CDR1 SGHRS and CDR2 YFSETQ come from the germline V gene. This CDR3 spans 15 amino acids. CDR3 nucleotide sequence: TGCGCCAGCAGCTTCGCACAGGGGGTTGTCGATGAGCAGTTCTTC. Translating it yields CASSFAQGVVDEQFF.

This clonotype was observed a few times. The rearrangement links TRBV2 to TRBJ1-5, with D perhaps TRBD1 (6 bases). The germline CDR1 and CDR2 sequences are SNHLY and FYNNEI. V gave up 4 bases and J gave up 2 bases, with 12 bases separating them. The CDR3 contains 15 residues. Written as DNA, the CDR3 is TGTGCCAGCAGTGGACAGGCTACAGGCAATCAGCCCCAGCATTTT. Translated: CASSGQATGNQPQHF.

The V gene is TRBV6-6, the J gene TRBJ1-1; D remains unclear. V lost 5 bases to trimming and J lost 7 bases, with 14 bases between them. The CDR3 runs 13 residues. The germline V gene has CDR1 MNHNY and CDR2 SVGAGI (reference sequence). In DNA, the CDR3 is TGTGCCAGCAGTGAAGAAACACAACATGAAGCTTTCTTT. Amino acid sequence: CASSEETQHEAFF.

This clonotype has a handful of counts. The gene calls are TRBV29-1 and TRBJ1-1; TRBD1 matches 12 bases. The J segment lost 1 base and the V segment lost 0 bases, leaving 3 bases of the junction unmatched. Germline V CDR1 and CDR2: SQVTM, ANQGSEA. The CDR3 is 16 residues long. The CDR3 sequence: CSVEEGTGGTNTEAFF. The DNA for the CDR3 is TGCAGCGTTGAAGAGGGGACAGGGGGCACGAACACTGAAGCTTTCTTT.

The chain couples TRBV2 to TRBJ2-7; 11 bases are a match to TRBD1. Germline V gene lookup returns CDR1 SNHLY and CDR2 FYNNEI. The CDR3 is made up of 13 amino acids. The J segment lost 3 bases and the V segment lost 9 bases, leaving 4 bases of the junction unmatched. Here the CDR3 DNA reads TGTGCCAGTTTCGGGACAGGGGGCTACGAGCAGTACTTC. Translating it yields CASFGTGGYEQYF.

The chain recombines TRBV5-1 with TRBJ2-2, with D maybe TRBD1 (6 bases). The length of the CDR3 is 14 residues. Trimming cost V 1 base and J 3 bases, with 7 bases left between them. Germline V CDR1 and CDR2: SGHRS, YFSETQ. CDR3 residues: CASSLSGDTGELFF. The DNA of the CDR3 is TGCGCCAGCAGCTTGTCAGGGGACACCGGGGAGCTGTTTTTT.

The chain links TRBV20-1 to TRBJ1-2; TRBD1 matches at 7 bases. The CDR3 runs 13 residues. V gave up 1 base and J gave up 6 bases; unmatched junction bases: 5. Germline loops: CDR1 DFQATT, CDR2 SNEGSKA (reference sequence). The CDR3 sequence: CSARGTGTHGYTF. DNA for the CDR3: TGCAGTGCTAGAGGGACAGGTACCCATGGCTACACCTTC.

The chain couples TRBV2 to TRBJ1-6, with D unclear. This CDR3 is built from 13 residues. V lost 6 bases and J 9 bases, leaving 12 bases between the germline ends. The germline CDR1 and CDR2 sequences are SNHLY and FYNNEI. CDR3 in amino acids: CASSGQNLSPLHF. In DNA form, the CDR3 reads TGTGCCAGCAGCGGCCAGAACCTTTCACCCCTCCACTTT.

This clonotype occurred a few times. The CDR3 region has the DNA TGTGCCAGTACGAAAGGGAACACCGGGGAGCTGTTTTTT. Its protein product is CASTKGNTGELFF. J is TRBJ2-2 and V is TRBV19; D is unresolved. The CDR3 is 13 residues long. The germline V gene has CDR1 LNHDA and CDR2 SQIVND (reference sequence). With 7 bases removed from V and 1 base from J, the gap between germline ends came to 7 bases.

The V and J genes are TRBV29-1 and TRBJ2-7; 9 bases line up with TRBD1. Unmatched junction bases numbered 9, after V lost 5 bases and J lost 7 bases. The CDR3 is 13 residues long. In germline, CDR1 is SQVTM, CDR2 ANQGSEA. As DNA, the CDR3 is TGCAGCGTTTACGGGACAGGGTTTGGAGAGCAGTACTTC. Translated, it gives CSVYGTGFGEQYF.

As concerns this clonotype: A much larger clone lies one base from this, so it may be a read error. The V call is TRBV7-6, the J call TRBJ2-5; unclear D gene. This CDR3 spans 13 amino acids. Per the germline V gene, CDR1 is SGHVS and CDR2 is FNYEAQ. Here the CDR3 reads CASSSGESETQCF. CDR3 DNA: TGTGCCAGCAGCTCAGGAGAGTCGGAGACCCAGTGCTTC.

The chain is built from TRBV6-6 and TRBJ1-5; weak D call: TRBD1 (6 bases). This CDR3 is built from 13 residues. Germline V lookup: CDR1 MNHNY, CDR2 SVGAGI (reference sequence). The V end lost 5 bases, the J end lost 5 bases, and 10 bases lay between the germline ends. In nucleotides, the CDR3 is TGTGCCAGCAGTATACAGGGTCATCAGCCCCAGCATTTT. Its protein product is CASSIQGHQPQHF.